This T cell receptor (beta chain) was profiled in a study of technical replicates of blood from a few donors. TCRdb's copy holds only in-frame clones and misses some; the assay was immunoSEQ multiplex PCR. Of 84,000 or so clones in the sample, 90% to 95% were seen once. The sample consisted of T cells isolated from PBMCs. The receptor's source is a human donor in good health.

The CDR3 nucleotides read TGTGCCATCAGTGAGTCATCCGGGAAAGGAAATGAGCAGTTCTTC. This encodes CAISESSGKGNEQFF. The chain carries TRBV10-3 and TRBJ2-1, with D possibly TRBD2 on 5 matching bases. CDR3 size: 15 residues. V shed 0 bases and J shed 7 bases, with 13 bases lying between them. Germline lookup yields CDR1 ENHRY and CDR2 SYGVKD.